This TCR beta chain was identified in a study of blood T cell repertoires in COVID-19. Across the whole study: Sample material is recorded as cDNA or gDNA derived from T cells, B-cell-depleted T cells, or PBMCs.

This clone was recorded once. Sequenced by immunoSEQ multiplex PCR; TCRdb stores in-frame clones only, minus some. This table holds about 180,000 clones, about 81% found once. This TCR came from a woman older than 75 with COVID-19, enrolled during active disease. The sequenced sample was peripheral blood.

The CDR3 DNA reads as TGTGCCAGCAGCTTAGATAGAGACAGGGAGGCCAGGGTGCAGTACTTC. Encoded protein: CASSLDRDREARVQYF. The rearrangement joins TRBV7-4 to TRBJ2-7; the D gene is possibly TRBD1 (7 bases). The V gene's germline CDR1 is SGHVT and CDR2 SQSDAQ. Deletions cut 1 base from V and 9 bases from J, with 22 bases between. The CDR3 extends over 16 amino acids.